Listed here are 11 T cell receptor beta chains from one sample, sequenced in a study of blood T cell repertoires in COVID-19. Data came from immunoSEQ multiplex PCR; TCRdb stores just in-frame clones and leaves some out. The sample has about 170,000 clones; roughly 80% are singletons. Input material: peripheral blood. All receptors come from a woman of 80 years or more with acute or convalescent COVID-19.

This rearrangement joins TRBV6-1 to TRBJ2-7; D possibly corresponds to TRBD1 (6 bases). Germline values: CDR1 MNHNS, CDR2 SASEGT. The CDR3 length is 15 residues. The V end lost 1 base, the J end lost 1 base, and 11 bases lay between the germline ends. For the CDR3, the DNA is TGTGCCAGCAGTGAAGTTGGGCAGGGGTCCTACGAGCAGTACTTC. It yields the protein CASSEVGQGSYEQYF.

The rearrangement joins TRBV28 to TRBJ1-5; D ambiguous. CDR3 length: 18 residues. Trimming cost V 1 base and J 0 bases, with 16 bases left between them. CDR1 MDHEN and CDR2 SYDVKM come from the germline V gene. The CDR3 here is CASSLLRIRPYSNQPQHF. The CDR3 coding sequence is TGTGCCAGCAGTTTATTGCGGATTCGCCCCTATAGCAATCAGCCCCAGCATTTT.

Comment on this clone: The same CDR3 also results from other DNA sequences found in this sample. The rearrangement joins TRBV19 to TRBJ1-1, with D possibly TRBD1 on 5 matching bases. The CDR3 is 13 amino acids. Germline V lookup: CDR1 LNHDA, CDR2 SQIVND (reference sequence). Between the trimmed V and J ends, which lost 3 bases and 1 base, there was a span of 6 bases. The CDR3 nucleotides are TGTGCCAGTAGTATGCAGGGGAACACTGAAGCTTTCTTT. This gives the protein CASSMQGNTEAFF.

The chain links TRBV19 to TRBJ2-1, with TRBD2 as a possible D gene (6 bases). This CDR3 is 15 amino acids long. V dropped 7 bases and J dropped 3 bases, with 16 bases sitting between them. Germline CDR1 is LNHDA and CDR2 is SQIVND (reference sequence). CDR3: CASTDSRGFYNEQFF. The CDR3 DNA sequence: TGTGCCAGTACCGATTCACGGGGGTTCTACAATGAGCAGTTCTTC.

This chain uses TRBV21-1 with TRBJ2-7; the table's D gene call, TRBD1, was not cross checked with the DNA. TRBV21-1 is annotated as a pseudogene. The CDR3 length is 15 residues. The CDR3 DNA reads TGTGCCAGCAGCAAGGAGTGGACAGGGTCCTACGAGCAGTACTTC. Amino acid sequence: CASSKEWTGSYEQYF.

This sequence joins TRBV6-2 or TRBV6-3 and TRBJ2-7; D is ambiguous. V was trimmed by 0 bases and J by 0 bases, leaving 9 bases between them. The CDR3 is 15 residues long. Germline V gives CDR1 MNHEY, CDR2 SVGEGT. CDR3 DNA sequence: TGTGCCAGCAGTTACTCGGCCAGGCGCTCCTACGAGCAGTACTTC. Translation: CASSYSARRSYEQYF.

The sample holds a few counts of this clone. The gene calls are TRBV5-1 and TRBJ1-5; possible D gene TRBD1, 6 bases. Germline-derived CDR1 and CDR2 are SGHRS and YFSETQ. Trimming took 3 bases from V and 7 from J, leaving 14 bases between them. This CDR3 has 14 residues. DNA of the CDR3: TGCGCCAGCAGCTCCCGGGCAGGGGACCAGCCCCAGCATTTT. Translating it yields CASSSRAGDQPQHF.

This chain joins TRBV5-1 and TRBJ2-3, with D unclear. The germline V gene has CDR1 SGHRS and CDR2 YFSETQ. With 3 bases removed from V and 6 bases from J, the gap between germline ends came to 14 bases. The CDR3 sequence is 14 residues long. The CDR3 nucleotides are TGCGCCAGCAGCTCCCAGAACCTCCTGGATACGCAGTATTTT. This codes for CASSSQNLLDTQYF.

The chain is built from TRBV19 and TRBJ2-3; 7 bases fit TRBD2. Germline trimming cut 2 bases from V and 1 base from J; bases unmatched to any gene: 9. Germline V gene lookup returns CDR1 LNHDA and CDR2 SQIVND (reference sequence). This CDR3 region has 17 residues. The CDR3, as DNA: TGTGCCAGTAGTATAACTGCTCGGGGGGTAGGCACAGATACGCAGTATTTT. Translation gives CASSITARGVGTDTQYF.

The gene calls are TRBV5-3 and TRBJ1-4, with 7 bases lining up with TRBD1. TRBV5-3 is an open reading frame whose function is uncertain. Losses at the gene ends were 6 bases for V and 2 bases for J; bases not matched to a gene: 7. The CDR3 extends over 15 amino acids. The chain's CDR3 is CARTSTGPTNEKLFF. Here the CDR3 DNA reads TGTGCCAGAACCTCGACAGGGCCCACTAATGAAAAACTGTTTTTT.

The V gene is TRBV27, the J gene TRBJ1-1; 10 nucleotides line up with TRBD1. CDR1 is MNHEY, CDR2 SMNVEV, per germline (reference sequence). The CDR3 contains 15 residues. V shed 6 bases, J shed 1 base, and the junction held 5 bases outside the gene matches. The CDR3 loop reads CASSRRDRGNTEAFF. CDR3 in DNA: TGTGCCAGCAGCCGACGGGACAGGGGGAACACTGAAGCTTTCTTT.